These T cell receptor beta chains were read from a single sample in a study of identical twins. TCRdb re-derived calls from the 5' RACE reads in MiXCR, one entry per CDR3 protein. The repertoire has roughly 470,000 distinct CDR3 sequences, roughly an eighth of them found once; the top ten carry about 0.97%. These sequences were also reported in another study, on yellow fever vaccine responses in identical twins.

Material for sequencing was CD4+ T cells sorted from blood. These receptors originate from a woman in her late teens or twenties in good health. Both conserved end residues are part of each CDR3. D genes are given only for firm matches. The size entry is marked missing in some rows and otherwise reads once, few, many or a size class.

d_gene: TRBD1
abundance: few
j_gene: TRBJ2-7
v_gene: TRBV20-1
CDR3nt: TGCAGTGCTACCTTCGGGGGGACAGGGGACCAGGGGGAGCAGTACTTC
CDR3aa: CSATFGGTGDQGEQYF

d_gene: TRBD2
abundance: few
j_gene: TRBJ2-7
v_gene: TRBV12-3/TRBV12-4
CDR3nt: TGTGCCAGCAGAGGGGGACTAGCGGGAGTCTACGAGCAGTACTTC
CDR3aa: CASRGGLAGVYEQYF

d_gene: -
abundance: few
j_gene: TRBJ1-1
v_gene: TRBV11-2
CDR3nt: TGTGCCAGCAGCCTCCGCCTCGACAGGATCGGGACTGAAGCTTTCTTT
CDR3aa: CASSLRLDRIGTEAFF

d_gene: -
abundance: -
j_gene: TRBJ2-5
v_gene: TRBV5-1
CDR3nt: TGCGCCAGCAGCTTGAGCGGAGGCTCGGAGACCCAGTACTTC
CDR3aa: CASSLSGGSETQYF

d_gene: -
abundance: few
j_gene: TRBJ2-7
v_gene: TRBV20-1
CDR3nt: TGCAGTGCGGGGGGGCTAGCGGCCTCCTACGAGCAGTACTTC
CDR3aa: CSAGGLAASYEQYF

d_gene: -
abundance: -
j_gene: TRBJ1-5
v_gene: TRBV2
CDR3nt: TGTGCCAGCAGTGACGGTCCAGGGCGAAATCAGCCCCAGCATTTT
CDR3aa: CASSDGPGRNQPQHF

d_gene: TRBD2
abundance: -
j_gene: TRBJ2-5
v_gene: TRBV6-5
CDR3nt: TGTGCCAGCAGTTACTCCGTCCTAGCGGGAGTAGAGACCCAGTACTTC
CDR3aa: CASSYSVLAGVETQYF

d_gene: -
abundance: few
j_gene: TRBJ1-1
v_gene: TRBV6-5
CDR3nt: TGTGCCAGCAGTTACGGCTTAACAAAGAACACTGAAGCTTTCTTT
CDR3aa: CASSYGLTKNTEAFF

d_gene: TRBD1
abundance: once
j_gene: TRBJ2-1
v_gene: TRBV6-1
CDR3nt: TGTGCCAGCAGAGGACAGGGGGCGGTTTCGTACAATGAGCAGTTCTTC
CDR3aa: CASRGQGAVSYNEQFF

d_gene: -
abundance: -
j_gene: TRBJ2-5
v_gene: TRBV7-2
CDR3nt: TGTGCCAGCAGGACTCCGGGGGCGGGAGAGACCCAGTACTTC
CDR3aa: CASRTPGAGETQYF

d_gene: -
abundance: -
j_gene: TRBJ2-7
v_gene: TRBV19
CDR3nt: TGTGCCAGTAGTATCGGGACTGGAGCGTACGAGCAGTACTTC
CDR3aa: CASSIGTGAYEQYF

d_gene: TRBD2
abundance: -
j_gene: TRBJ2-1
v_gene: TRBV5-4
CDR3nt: TGTGCCAGCAGCTTGGGGCGGGGGGGTTACTACAATGAGCAGTTCTTC
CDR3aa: CASSLGRGGYYNEQFF

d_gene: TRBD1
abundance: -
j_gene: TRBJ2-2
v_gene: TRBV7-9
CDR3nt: TGTGCCAGCACAAAGGACAGGGTTAACACCGGGGAGCTGTTTTTT
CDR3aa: CASTKDRVNTGELFF

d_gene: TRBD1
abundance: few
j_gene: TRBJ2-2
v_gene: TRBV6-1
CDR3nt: TGTGCCAGCAGAACAGGGGGCATTGTTCTAGGGGAGCTGTTTTTT
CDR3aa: CASRTGGIVLGELFF

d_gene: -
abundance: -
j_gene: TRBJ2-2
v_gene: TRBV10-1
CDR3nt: TGCGCCAGCAGTGACCGGCAGGGTGGCACCGGGGAGCTGTTTTTT
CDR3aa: CASSDRQGGTGELFF

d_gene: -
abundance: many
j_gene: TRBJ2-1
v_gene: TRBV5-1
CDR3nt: TGCGCCAGCAGCTTGGGGGGGGTCCCCTACAATGAGCAGTTCTTC
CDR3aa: CASSLGGVPYNEQFF

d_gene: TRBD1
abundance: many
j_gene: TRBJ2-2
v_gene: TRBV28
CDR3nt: TGTGCCAGCAGTTCCGCCGGACAGGCGAACACCGGGGAGCTGTTTTTT
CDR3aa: CASSSAGQANTGELFF

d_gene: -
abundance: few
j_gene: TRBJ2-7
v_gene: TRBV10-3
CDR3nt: TGTGCCATCAGTGAACTAGACGAGCAGTACTTC
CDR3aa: CAISELDEQYF

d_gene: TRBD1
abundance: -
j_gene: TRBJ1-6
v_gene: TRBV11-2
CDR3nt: TGTGCCAGCAGCCAAGGGGGACAGGTCAATTCACCCCTCCACTTT
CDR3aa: CASSQGGQVNSPLHF

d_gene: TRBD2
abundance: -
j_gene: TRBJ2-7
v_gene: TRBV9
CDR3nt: TGTGCCAGCAGCGTGAATAGCGGGAGGACGAACGAGCAGTACTTC
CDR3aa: CASSVNSGRTNEQYF

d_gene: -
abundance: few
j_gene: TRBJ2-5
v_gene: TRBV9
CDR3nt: TGTGCCAGCAGGGCACTCTGCCTTCACCCGGGGGGCCTTTCTCGAGAGACCCAGTACTTC
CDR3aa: CASRALCLHPGGLSRETQYF

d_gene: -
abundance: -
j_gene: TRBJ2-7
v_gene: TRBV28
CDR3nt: TGTGCCAGCAGTTTCCGCACCCACGAGCAGTACTTC
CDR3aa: CASSFRTHEQYF

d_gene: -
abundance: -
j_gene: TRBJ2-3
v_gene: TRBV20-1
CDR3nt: TGCAGTGCTCCGAGGGGACGGGAAGGCACAGATACGCAGTATTTT
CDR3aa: CSAPRGREGTDTQYF

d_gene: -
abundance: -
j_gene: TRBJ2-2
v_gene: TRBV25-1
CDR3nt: TGTGCCAGCAGTGGCTTAACTAGTTGGGGGAACACCGGGGAGCTGTTTTTT
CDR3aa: CASSGLTSWGNTGELFF

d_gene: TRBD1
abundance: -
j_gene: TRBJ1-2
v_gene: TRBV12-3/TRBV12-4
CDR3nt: TGTGCCAGCAGCATTGGACAGGGGAACTATGGCTACACCTTC
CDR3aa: CASSIGQGNYGYTF

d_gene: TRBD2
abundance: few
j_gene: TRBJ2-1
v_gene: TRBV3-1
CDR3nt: TGTGCCAGCAGCCACGGACTAGCGGGGGGCAGCTCCTACAATGAGCAGTTCTTC
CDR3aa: CASSHGLAGGSSYNEQFF

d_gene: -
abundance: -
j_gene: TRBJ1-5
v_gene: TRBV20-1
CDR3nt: TGCAGTGCTAGAGCTGGAGGAGAAGGCAATCAGCCCCAGCATTTT
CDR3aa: CSARAGGEGNQPQHF